Shown below are 5 T cell receptor beta chains from a single sample sequenced in a study of T-cell memory formation after mild COVID-19. TCRdb independently ran MiXCR on the 5' RACE reads; one entry per CDR3 protein. The table records approximately 560,000 distinct CDR3 sequences, roughly 17% of them present only once. The sequencing input was PBMCs or a T cell subset sorted from them (not recorded which). These receptor sequences come from an adult woman who had mild COVID-19 (a few samples of this study predate the infection). Cell type and time point are not known.

The V call is TRBV4-1, the J call TRBJ1-5; D remains ambiguous. V dropped 0 bases and J dropped 4 bases, with 10 bases sitting between them. The CDR3 spans 15 residues. Per the germline V gene, CDR1 is MGHRA and CDR2 is YSYEKL. This CDR3 is CASSQEEVLNQPQHF. As DNA, the CDR3 is TGCGCCAGCAGCCAAGAGGAGGTCCTTAATCAGCCCCAGCATTTT.

This clonotype was observed a handful of times. The V gene is TRBV24-1, the J gene TRBJ1-5, with D hard to call. V lost 5 bases and J lost 3, with 19 bases in between. The CDR3 extends over 17 amino acids. Germline assignment: CDR1 KGHDR and CDR2 SFDVKD. CDR3 sequence: CATSGNSGTLDNQPQHF. The CDR3 DNA is TGTGCCACCAGTGGCAATAGCGGCACCCTTGACAATCAGCCCCAGCATTTT.

This chain joins TRBV12-3 or TRBV12-4 and TRBJ2-7; possibly TRBD1 for D (6 bases). V was cut by 6 bases and J by 4 bases, with 13 bases left in between. The CDR3 contains 13 residues. The CDR3 region has the DNA TGTGCCAGCAGCCGGGACACCGGGTACGAGCAGTACTTC. It encodes CASSRDTGYEQYF.

The V gene is TRBV24-1, the J gene TRBJ1-5; possibly TRBD1 for D (5 bases). V gave up 9 bases and J gave up 5 bases, with 19 bases separating them. CDR3 length: 15 residues. Germline-derived CDR1 and CDR2 are KGHDR and SFDVKD. This CDR3 is CATHPGTGTYQPQHF. The CDR3 coding sequence is TGTGCCACCCACCCTGGGACGGGAACATATCAGCCCCAGCATTTT.

As regards this clonotype: Likely a read error: the CDR3 ends without its conserved phenylalanine or tryptophan. The V gene is TRBV24-1, the J gene TRBJ2-5; unclear D gene. This CDR3 contains 13 residues. Germline CDR1 KGHDR, CDR2 SFDVKD. Trimming shortened V by 4 bases and J by 0 bases, and 5 bases separated the two germline ends. This CDR3 is CATSDSYQETQYL. The CDR3 DNA sequence: TGTGCCACCAGTGACTCGTACCAAGAGACCCAGTACTTA.